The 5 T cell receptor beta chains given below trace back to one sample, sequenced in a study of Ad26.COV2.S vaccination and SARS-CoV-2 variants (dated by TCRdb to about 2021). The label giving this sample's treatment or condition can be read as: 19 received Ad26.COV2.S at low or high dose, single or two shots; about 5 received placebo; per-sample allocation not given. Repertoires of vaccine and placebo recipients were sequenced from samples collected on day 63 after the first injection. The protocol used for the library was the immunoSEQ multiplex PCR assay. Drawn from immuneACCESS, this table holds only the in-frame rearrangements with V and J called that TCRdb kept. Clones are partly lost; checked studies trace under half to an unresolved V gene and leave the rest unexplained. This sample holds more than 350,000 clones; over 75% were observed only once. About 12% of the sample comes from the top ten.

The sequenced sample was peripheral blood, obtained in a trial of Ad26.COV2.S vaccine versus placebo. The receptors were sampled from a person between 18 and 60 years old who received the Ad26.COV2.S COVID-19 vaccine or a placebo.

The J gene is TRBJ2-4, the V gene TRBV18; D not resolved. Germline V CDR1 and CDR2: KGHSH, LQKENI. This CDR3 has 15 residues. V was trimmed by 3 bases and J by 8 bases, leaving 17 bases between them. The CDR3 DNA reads TGTGCCAGCTCACCTGGCTTGGGCAGGATAGACATTCAGTACTTC. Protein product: CASSPGLGRIDIQYF.

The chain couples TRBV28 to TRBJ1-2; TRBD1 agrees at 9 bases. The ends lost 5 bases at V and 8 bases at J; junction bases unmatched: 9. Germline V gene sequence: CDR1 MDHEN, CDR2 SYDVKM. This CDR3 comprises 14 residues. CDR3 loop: CASSKTDRGWGYTF. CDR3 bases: TGTGCCAGCAGTAAAACCGACAGGGGGTGGGGCTACACCTTC.

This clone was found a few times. Here the CDR3 DNA reads TGTGCCAGCAGTTCCAGGGCAGAAAGGGAGCAGTACTTC. It codes for CASSSRAEREQYF. The rearrangement joins TRBV28 to TRBJ2-7; D perhaps matches TRBD1 (5 bases). With 4 bases removed from V and 7 bases from J, the gap between germline ends came to 14 bases. The CDR3 totals 13 residues. Per germline, CDR1 MDHEN and CDR2 SYDVKM.

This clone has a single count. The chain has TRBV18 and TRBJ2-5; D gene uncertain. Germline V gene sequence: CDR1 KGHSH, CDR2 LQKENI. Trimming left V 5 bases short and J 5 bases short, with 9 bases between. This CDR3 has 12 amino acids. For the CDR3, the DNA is TGTGCCAGCTCAAATCCCCCGGAGACCCAGTACTTC. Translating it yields CASSNPPETQYF.

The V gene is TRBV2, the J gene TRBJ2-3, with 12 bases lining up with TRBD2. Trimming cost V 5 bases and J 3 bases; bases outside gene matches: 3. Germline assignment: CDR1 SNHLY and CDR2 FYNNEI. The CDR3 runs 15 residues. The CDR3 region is CASSTSGRPTDTQYF. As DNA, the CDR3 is TGTGCCAGCAGTACTAGCGGGAGGCCTACAGATACGCAGTATTTT.